This T cell receptor beta chain appears in the sequencing data of a study of post-analysis software for immune sequencing data. Worth noting for this clonotype: Its antigen is unidentified.

The library was made from cDNA and included unique molecular identifiers. Using its own MiXCR run on the PCR reads, TCRdb lists one record per CDR3 protein. The table lists some 690,000 distinct CDR3 sequences, over 45% of them singletons. Broader study findings: About 5 TRBV segments were significantly more frequent in patients than in controls. TRBV5-6, TRBV5-1 and TRBV20-1 were among these segments.

The V and J ends lost 6 bases and 7 bases, in that order; junction bases with no gene match: 3. This CDR3 comprises 14 residues. The V gene's germline CDR1 is MNHEY and CDR2 SVGEGT. This receptor was identified in a girl aged 2 to 10 with multiple sclerosis. The V call is TRBV6-2 or TRBV6-3, the J call TRBJ2-1; TRBD2 aligns across 13 bases. The specimen was blood. CDR3 nucleotide sequence: TGTGCCAGCAGGGGACTAGCGGGGCCAAATGAGCAGTTCTTC. Protein: CASRGLAGPNEQFF.